The rows below give T cell receptor beta chains drawn from one sample of a study of blood T cell repertoires in COVID-19. The assay was immunoSEQ multiplex PCR, and TCRdb's table has in-frame clones only and misses some. The sample contains 220,000 or so clones, 80% to 85% of which appear only once. Source material: peripheral blood. These TCRs come from a woman aged 25-40 years who had recovered from COVID-19. The conserved cysteine and the conserved F or W are not part of the CDR3 here. Fields, in order: V gene, clone size, J gene, CDR3 protein. The listing skips clone size in some rows; elsewhere it reads once, few, many or a size class.

TRBV6-2/TRBV6-3	.	TRBJ1-2	ASSYRGTGARIINYGYT
TRBV28	.	TRBJ1-5	ASSSAGGSQPQH
TRBV28	.	TRBJ1-2	ASSQDRQLGDYGYT
TRBV27	.	TRBJ2-7	ASSLFGTFEQY
TRBV28	.	TRBJ2-3	ASSLKGFSGELSTDTQY
TRBV4-2	.	TRBJ2-7	ASSQELVGSYEQY
TRBV6-5	.	TRBJ1-1	ASSLSTVRREAF
TRBV7-9	.	TRBJ1-1	ASSPKGTGPNTEAF
TRBV29-1	.	TRBJ1-2	SVTDGFGYGYT
TRBV27	.	TRBJ2-7	ASSLLSGGYEQY
TRBV9	.	TRBJ1-2	ASSATGQDYGYT
TRBV6-6	few	TRBJ2-7	ASSPRLAGTLGYEQY
TRBV28	.	TRBJ1-5	ASSFWSGNHQPQH
TRBV28	.	TRBJ2-1	ASSLWDRVRNEQF
TRBV19	.	TRBJ2-7	ASSIDGFREQY
TRBV10-3	.	TRBJ2-5	AISVASGQETQY
TRBV9	.	TRBJ2-1	ASSVNGERWDEQF
TRBV4-1	.	TRBJ2-3	ASSPPQGEADTQY
TRBV11-2	.	TRBJ2-4	ASSLRLAGGMNIQY
TRBV20-1	.	TRBJ2-3	SASGGRALDTQY
TRBV9	.	TRBJ2-5	ASSPGTSGAPPQETQY
TRBV5-4	.	TRBJ2-1	ASSFAPMNEQF
TRBV10-3	.	TRBJ1-1	AIRGQGGGRTEAF
TRBV27	.	TRBJ1-1	ASSLKDSWNTEAF
TRBV28	.	TRBJ2-2	ASSPIDRDTGELF
TRBV4-1	.	TRBJ1-2	ASSFGQLNGYT
TRBV3-1/TRBV3-2	.	TRBJ2-2	ASSQSRGGELF
TRBV10-3	.	TRBJ2-7	ATQQTGPYEQY
TRBV2	few	TRBJ1-1	ASSQFGTSGTEAF
TRBV4-1	once	TRBJ2-7	ASSLGRGGRGSYEQY
TRBV14	.	TRBJ1-3	ASSQDSSSGNTIY
TRBV4-2	.	TRBJ2-1	ASSQGEGRMDEQF
TRBV28	.	TRBJ1-2	ASSDRDRAGDGYT
TRBV5-1	.	TRBJ2-6	ASSQGQSGANVLT
TRBV6-5	.	TRBJ2-7	ASSYSTGGNEQY
TRBV6-6	.	TRBJ1-2	ASKTGDYGYT
TRBV2	.	TRBJ2-7	ASIRTGVSYEQY
TRBV14	.	TRBJ1-3	ASGGTLNLRSGNTIY
TRBV5-4	.	TRBJ1-2	ASSSGQQGVYGYT
TRBV30	.	TRBJ2-3	AWSEVGHGDTQY
TRBV19	.	TRBJ2-6	ASSDRGQFLLSGANVLT
TRBV12-5	.	TRBJ2-2	ASGLAGRTGELF
TRBV27	.	TRBJ1-1	ASTPTEKLSNTEAF
TRBV3-1/TRBV3-2	once	TRBJ2-7	ASSRGLAGDEQY
TRBV28	.	TRBJ1-3	ASSPRGGNTIY
TRBV19	once	TRBJ2-2	ASSIWDRGTGELF
TRBV11-2	once	TRBJ2-1	ASSRTSGFTYYNEQF
TRBV19	.	TRBJ2-7	ASSIGVNEQY
TRBV27	.	TRBJ2-6	ASTTAETGANVLT
TRBV7-2	.	TRBJ2-7	ASRPGQYYEQY
TRBV10-2	.	TRBJ1-1	ASSDRPTEAF
TRBV19	.	TRBJ2-1	ASSRREGFEQF
TRBV11-3	few	TRBJ2-3	ASSFRKGPDTQY
TRBV29-1	.	TRBJ2-3	SVEGLGPHGTDTQY
TRBV19	.	TRBJ1-6	ASSGQGIYNSPLH
TRBV6-5	.	TRBJ1-5	ASSYRRGGNQPQH
TRBV5-1	.	TRBJ2-1	ASSLGSGGEQF